What follows is one T cell receptor (beta chain) and its context. Its cognate antigen is unknown. The source of the sample is a study of cytomegalovirus exposure and HLA in healthy donors. General observations from the study: The study labeled more than 150 TCR beta chains cytomegalovirus-associated.

This CDR3 has 15 residues. Germline CDR1 is SGHDN and CDR2 is FVKESK. V lost 4 bases, J lost 4 bases, and 4 bases stayed unmatched. Primers: 60 Vbeta forward and 13 Jbeta reverse. Clones were read by immunoSEQ multiplex PCR, and TCRdb kept only the in-frame ones, dropping some. The sample carries roughly 110,000 clones, 71% recorded once. The receptor was isolated from a female donor in good health and CMV-seronegative. The gene calls are TRBV14 and TRBJ2-3; TRBD2 matches 11 bases. Sequences were obtained from PBMCs. For the CDR3, the DNA is TGTGCCAGCAGCCTTAGCGGGAGGGCCCCAGATACGCAGTATTTT. This gives the protein CASSLSGRAPDTQYF.